This TCR beta chain is drawn from a study of cytomegalovirus exposure and HLA in healthy donors. Study details: T cells numbering around 180 million yielded some 100 million unique TCR beta sequences in an earlier analysis. Overall study findings and caveats: Earlier analysis found most TCR beta V segments productive about 87% or about 30% of the time. Most observed TCR sequences were rare, whereas some public TCRs were detected in many donors.

Primers for the PCR totalled 60 Vbeta and 13 Jbeta. The protocol was immunoSEQ multiplex PCR, while the TCRdb copy is restricted to in-frame clones and leaves out a portion. The table for this sample gives approximately 120,000 clones. Comment on this clone: Its target is not known.

Per germline, CDR1 SGHRS and CDR2 YFSETQ. The CDR3 sequence is 14 residues long. Trimming took 4 bases from V and 4 from J; bases not matched to a gene: 7. This TCR was recovered from a woman aged 55-70 years in good health and CMV-seronegative. Sequenced input: PBMCs. J is TRBJ2-7 and V is TRBV5-1; 8 bases map to TRBD2. CDR3 amino acids: CASSRTSLIYEQYF. CDR3 DNA: TGCGCCAGCAGCCGGACTAGCCTCATTTACGAGCAGTACTTC.